A selection of T cell receptor beta chains follows, all from one sample in a study of early stage breast cancer tumors. The assay was immunoSEQ multiplex PCR, and TCRdb's table has in-frame clones only and misses some. The data hold around 30,000 clones, with 72% observed a single time. The sequenced sample was blood. Receptor source: a person between 50 and 60 years old with breast cancer. Both conserved end residues are part of each CDR3. Fields, in order: V gene, J gene, clone size, D gene, CDR3 protein, CDR3 DNA. The D gene is left open where the match is weak. A row's size may be missing; if present it is once, few, many or a size class.

v_gene: TRBV18; j_gene: TRBJ1-3; abundance: few; d_gene: TRBD1; CDR3aa: CASSPRGQDTIYF; CDR3nt: TGTGCCAGCTCACCGAGGGGGCAGGACACCATATATTTT
v_gene: TRBV5-4; j_gene: TRBJ1-1; abundance: -; d_gene: -; CDR3aa: CASSWDNTEAFF; CDR3nt: TGTGCCAGCAGCTGGGACAACACTGAAGCTTTCTTT
v_gene: TRBV19; j_gene: TRBJ2-5; abundance: -; d_gene: TRBD2; CDR3aa: CASRLGLTETQYF; CDR3nt: TGTGCCAGTAGATTGGGACTAACGGAGACCCAGTACTTC
v_gene: TRBV5-4; j_gene: TRBJ1-1; abundance: large; d_gene: TRBD1; CDR3aa: CASSFGDRGEMNTEAFF; CDR3nt: TGTGCCAGCAGCTTTGGGGACAGGGGGGAAATGAACACTGAAGCTTTCTTT
v_gene: TRBV5-1; j_gene: TRBJ2-6; abundance: -; d_gene: -; CDR3aa: CASKDPGANVLTF; CDR3nt: TGCGCCAGCAAGGACCCTGGGGCCAACGTCCTGACTTTC
v_gene: TRBV5-4; j_gene: TRBJ1-5; abundance: few; d_gene: -; CDR3aa: CASSWDGSSNQPQHF; CDR3nt: TGTGCCAGCAGCTGGGACGGGTCTAGCAATCAGCCCCAGCATTTT
v_gene: TRBV15; j_gene: TRBJ2-1; abundance: -; d_gene: TRBD2; CDR3aa: CATSRGTSSSYNEQFF; CDR3nt: TGTGCCACCAGCAGAGGGACTAGCAGCTCCTACAATGAGCAGTTCTTC
v_gene: TRBV7-4; j_gene: TRBJ2-1; abundance: few; d_gene: TRBD2; CDR3aa: CASGGRAGGYGGNEQFF; CDR3nt: TGTGCCAGCGGCGGAAGAGCGGGAGGGTATGGTGGCAATGAGCAGTTCTTC
v_gene: TRBV6-6; j_gene: TRBJ1-5; abundance: -; d_gene: -; CDR3aa: CASSTRMNSNQPQHF; CDR3nt: TGTGCCAGCAGTACCCGAATGAATAGCAATCAGCCCCAGCATTTT
v_gene: TRBV11-1; j_gene: TRBJ2-4; abundance: -; d_gene: -; CDR3aa: CASSSAPGGGNIQYF; CDR3nt: TGTGCCAGCAGCTCCGCCCCTGGGGGTGGAAACATTCAGTACTTC
v_gene: TRBV27; j_gene: TRBJ2-7; abundance: -; d_gene: -; CDR3aa: CASSGGLPHYEQYF; CDR3nt: TGTGCCAGCAGCGGAGGACTCCCTCACTACGAGCAGTACTTC
v_gene: TRBV2; j_gene: TRBJ2-1; abundance: few; d_gene: TRBD1; CDR3aa: CASSEADRFHNEQFF; CDR3nt: TGTGCCAGCAGTGAAGCGGACAGGTTTCACAATGAGCAGTTCTTC
v_gene: TRBV11-3; j_gene: TRBJ1-1; abundance: -; d_gene: -; CDR3aa: CASSYRALPIEILNTEAFF; CDR3nt: TGTGCCAGCAGCTACCGGGCCCTCCCCATAGAAATTTTGAACACTGAAGCTTTCTTT
v_gene: TRBV5-6; j_gene: TRBJ2-2; abundance: -; d_gene: TRBD1; CDR3aa: CASSLGPGTGLTGELFF; CDR3nt: TGTGCCAGCAGCTTGGGACCCGGGACAGGGTTAACCGGGGAGCTGTTTTTT
v_gene: TRBV27; j_gene: TRBJ2-1; abundance: -; d_gene: TRBD1; CDR3aa: CASSFRGPYNEQFF; CDR3nt: TGTGCCAGCAGTTTCAGGGGGCCATACAATGAGCAGTTCTTC
v_gene: TRBV27; j_gene: TRBJ1-6; abundance: -; d_gene: -; CDR3aa: CASSPRADNSPLHF; CDR3nt: TGTGCCAGCAGTCCACGGGCCGATAATTCACCCCTCCACTTT
v_gene: TRBV10-1; j_gene: TRBJ2-1; abundance: few; d_gene: -; CDR3aa: CASSETTSDWDEQFF; CDR3nt: TGCGCCAGCAGTGAGACGACTAGTGATTGGGATGAGCAGTTCTTC
v_gene: TRBV7-2; j_gene: TRBJ1-1; abundance: -; d_gene: -; CDR3aa: CASSLRVRQGAFF; CDR3nt: TGTGCCAGCAGCTTGAGGGTCCGGCAGGGAGCTTTCTTT
v_gene: TRBV5-5; j_gene: TRBJ2-7; abundance: -; d_gene: -; CDR3aa: CASSWTTIYEQYF; CDR3nt: TGTGCCAGCAGCTGGACGACTATCTACGAGCAGTACTTC
v_gene: TRBV7-2; j_gene: TRBJ2-1; abundance: once; d_gene: TRBD2; CDR3aa: CASSASGITFNEQFF; CDR3nt: TGTGCCAGCAGCGCTAGCGGGATTACGTTCAATGAGCAGTTCTTC
v_gene: TRBV7-2; j_gene: TRBJ2-3; abundance: -; d_gene: TRBD2; CDR3aa: CASSPLAGSSTDTQYF; CDR3nt: TGTGCCAGCAGCCCGCTAGCGGGAAGTAGCACAGATACGCAGTATTTT
v_gene: TRBV19; j_gene: TRBJ2-4; abundance: -; d_gene: TRBD1; CDR3aa: CASSAGQGINIQYF; CDR3nt: TGTGCCAGTAGTGCAGGACAGGGGATAAACATTCAGTACTTC
v_gene: TRBV11-2; j_gene: TRBJ2-7; abundance: -; d_gene: TRBD2; CDR3aa: CASSILTSGRAIWGEQYF; CDR3nt: TGTGCCAGCAGCATATTGACTAGCGGGAGGGCCATATGGGGAGAGCAGTACTTC
v_gene: TRBV7-8; j_gene: TRBJ2-4; abundance: -; d_gene: -; CDR3aa: CASSLGGQSDIQYF; CDR3nt: TGTGCCAGCAGCTTAGGGGGACAATCAGACATTCAGTACTTC
v_gene: TRBV27; j_gene: TRBJ2-3; abundance: few; d_gene: TRBD2; CDR3aa: CASSSPGLAGTDTQYF; CDR3nt: TGTGCCAGCAGTTCCCCGGGACTAGCGGGGACAGATACGCAGTATTTT
v_gene: TRBV9; j_gene: TRBJ2-2; abundance: -; d_gene: -; CDR3aa: CASSVQRQSANTGELFF; CDR3nt: TGTGCCAGCAGCGTACAACGACAGTCGGCAAACACCGGGGAGCTGTTTTTT
v_gene: TRBV30; j_gene: TRBJ2-5; abundance: -; d_gene: -; CDR3aa: CAWTSVSETQYF; CDR3nt: TGTGCCTGGACTAGCGTAAGCGAGACCCAGTACTTC
v_gene: TRBV19; j_gene: TRBJ1-1; abundance: -; d_gene: -; CDR3aa: CASSMKVTLNTEAFF; CDR3nt: TGTGCCAGTAGTATGAAGGTCACGTTGAACACTGAAGCTTTCTTT
v_gene: TRBV7-9; j_gene: TRBJ2-1; abundance: -; d_gene: TRBD1; CDR3aa: CASSPGQGAGSEQFF; CDR3nt: TGTGCCAGCAGCCCGGGACAGGGGGCGGGGAGTGAGCAGTTCTTC
v_gene: TRBV2; j_gene: TRBJ2-7; abundance: -; d_gene: -; CDR3aa: CASSGASPPYEQYF; CDR3nt: TGTGCCAGCTCGGGGGCTAGCCCTCCCTACGAGCAGTACTTC
v_gene: TRBV19; j_gene: TRBJ1-1; abundance: once; d_gene: -; CDR3aa: CASSFTSSEAFF; CDR3nt: TGTGCCAGTAGTTTCACTTCCTCTGAAGCTTTCTTT
v_gene: TRBV28; j_gene: TRBJ1-4; abundance: -; d_gene: -; CDR3aa: CASNPVGGWDEKLFF; CDR3nt: TGTGCCAGCAATCCCGTAGGGGGTTGGGATGAAAAACTGTTTTTT
v_gene: TRBV9; j_gene: TRBJ2-1; abundance: -; d_gene: TRBD2; CDR3aa: CASSATSGEYNEQFF; CDR3nt: TGTGCCAGCAGCGCGACTAGCGGAGAGTACAATGAGCAGTTCTTC
v_gene: TRBV18; j_gene: TRBJ1-1; abundance: -; d_gene: TRBD1; CDR3aa: CASSPGTGHLLNTEAFF; CDR3nt: TGTGCCAGCTCACCAGGGACAGGGCACCTTTTGAACACTGAAGCTTTCTTT
v_gene: TRBV5-1; j_gene: TRBJ2-6; abundance: -; d_gene: TRBD1; CDR3aa: CASSLAGGSGANVLTF; CDR3nt: TGCGCCAGCAGCTTGGCAGGGGGCTCTGGGGCCAACGTCCTGACTTTC
v_gene: TRBV6-5; j_gene: TRBJ2-2; abundance: medium-sized; d_gene: -; CDR3aa: CASSYEVNTGELFF; CDR3nt: TGTGCCAGCAGTTACGAGGTGAACACCGGGGAGCTGTTTTTT
v_gene: TRBV29-1; j_gene: TRBJ1-1; abundance: -; d_gene: TRBD1; CDR3aa: CSVGQFGTEAFF; CDR3nt: TGCAGCGTGGGACAGTTTGGGACTGAAGCTTTCTTT
v_gene: TRBV7-3; j_gene: TRBJ1-1; abundance: -; d_gene: -; CDR3aa: CASSLFGTTDAFF; CDR3nt: TGTGCCAGCAGCTTATTCGGGACCACGGATGCTTTCTTT
v_gene: TRBV5-1; j_gene: TRBJ2-7; abundance: -; d_gene: -; CDR3aa: CASSLSQAYEQYF; CDR3nt: TGCGCCAGCAGCTTGTCCCAGGCCTACGAGCAGTACTTC
v_gene: TRBV30; j_gene: TRBJ1-2; abundance: few; d_gene: TRBD1; CDR3aa: CAWAGGASGYTF; CDR3nt: TGTGCCTGGGCAGGGGGCGCGAGTGGCTACACCTTC